Listed below are T cell receptor beta chains from one sample, sequenced in a study of blood T cell repertoires in COVID-19. The method was immunoSEQ multiplex PCR; TCRdb's version includes in-frame clones alone and lacks a portion of them. The data contain about 250,000 clones, about 90% of them singletons. The specimen was peripheral blood. Source of these receptors: a man between 18 and 29 years old with active or convalescent COVID-19. The CDR3 runs from the conserved cysteine through the conserved F or W. A D gene is named only where the DNA matches it firmly. Not every row has a clone size; where given, it reads once, few, many or a size class.

CDR3 DNA | CDR3 protein | J gene | CDR3 length | D gene | clone size | V gene
TGCGCCAGCAGCTTGTTAGCGGGAGGGTCGGGTGAGCAGTTCTTC | CASSLLAGGSGEQFF | TRBJ2-1 | 15 | TRBD2 | once | TRBV5-1
TGTGCCAGCAGTGAGACAGGGTGGGGGGAACTGTTTTTT | CASSETGWGELFF | TRBJ1-4 | 13 | TRBD1 | . | TRBV2
TGTGCCAGCAGTTTACCAGGGCGCTTCTCTGGAAACACCATATATTTT | CASSLPGRFSGNTIYF | TRBJ1-3 | 16 | . | . | TRBV28
TGTGCCAGCAGCCCTGGGGGGGGCCTGAACACTGAAGCTTTCTTT | CASSPGGGLNTEAFF | TRBJ1-1 | 15 | . | . | TRBV7-9
TGCGCCAGCACCGGTCAGGGCAACTATGGCTACACCTTC | CASTGQGNYGYTF | TRBJ1-2 | 13 | . | . | TRBV5-1
TGTGCCAGCAGCACCCGACTAGCGGGAGTGGGGGCCCCCACCGGGGAGCTGTTTTTT | CASSTRLAGVGAPTGELFF | TRBJ2-2 | 19 | TRBD2 | . | TRBV7-9
TGTGCCAGTGTTGTCTCGCACAGCAGCAATCAGCCCCAGCATTTT | CASVVSHSSNQPQHF | TRBJ1-5 | 15 | . | . | TRBV19
TGTGCCAGCAGTTCGATGACAGGGGCTGAAGCTTTCTTT | CASSSMTGAEAFF | TRBJ1-1 | 13 | TRBD1 | once | TRBV28
TGTGCCAGCAGCTTAGGGGAGGACTCCTACGAGCAGTACTTC | CASSLGEDSYEQYF | TRBJ2-7 | 14 | . | . | TRBV7-6
TGTGCCAGCAGGACGGGAGACAGGGGGTGGAAGGAGTACTTC | CASRTGDRGWKEYF | TRBJ2-7 | 14 | TRBD1 | . | TRBV2
TGTGCCAGTAGTATAGGACGGGAGAACACTGAAGCTTTCTTT | CASSIGRENTEAFF | TRBJ1-1 | 14 | . | . | TRBV19
TGTGCCAGCAGCTTAGTGGGGGGGGCTGGTTCACCCCTCCACTTT | CASSLVGGAGSPLHF | TRBJ1-6 | 15 | . | . | TRBV7-9
TGTGCCAGCAGCCAAGGACAGGGGGTAGCTAACTATGGCTACACCTTC | CASSQGQGVANYGYTF | TRBJ1-2 | 16 | TRBD1 | . | TRBV7-6
TGTGCCAGCAGTCAGGACAGGATCTATGGCTACACCTTC | CASSQDRIYGYTF | TRBJ1-2 | 13 | TRBD1 | . | TRBV12-3/TRBV12-4
TGTGCCAGTAGTATAAATGGGGGGTCCTACAATGAGCAGTTCTTC | CASSINGGSYNEQFF | TRBJ2-1 | 15 | . | . | TRBV19
TGCAGCGCTAGGGACAGTGGAAATTCACCCCTCCACTTT | CSARDSGNSPLHF | TRBJ1-6 | 13 | TRBD1 | . | TRBV29-1
TGTGCCAGCAGCCAGGGACAGGGCTCTCAAGCTTTCTTT | CASSQGQGSQAFF | TRBJ1-1 | 13 | TRBD1 | . | TRBV3-1/TRBV3-2
TGTGCCAGCAGTGAAACAGGGGGGACCGGGGAGCTGTTTTTT | CASSETGGTGELFF | TRBJ2-2 | 14 | TRBD1 | . | TRBV2
TGTGCCAGCTCCCAGGGACTAGCGGGCGGTGAGCAGTTCTTC | CASSQGLAGGEQFF | TRBJ2-1 | 14 | TRBD2 | . | TRBV7-3
TGTGCCAGTAGTATGATGTTCGAGGGACAGGGGAATCAGCCCCAGCATTTT | CASSMMFEGQGNQPQHF | TRBJ1-5 | 17 | TRBD1 | . | TRBV19
TGTGCCAGCAGCGTGAGCCGGGGGGGGAGCCACATTTTAAACACCATATATTTT | CASSVSRGGSHILNTIYF | TRBJ1-3 | 18 | . | . | TRBV7-9
TGTGCCAGCTGGAGACAGGGTAAGGACACCGGGGAGCTGTTTTTT | CASWRQGKDTGELFF | TRBJ2-2 | 15 | TRBD1 | . | TRBV6-4
TGTGCCAGCAGCGAGGGGACAGGGTTAAGGTCTAGCACAGATACGCAGTATTTT | CASSEGTGLRSSTDTQYF | TRBJ2-3 | 18 | TRBD1 | once | TRBV9
TGCGCCAGCAGCTTGATTAGAACCACGGGAGATACGCAGTATTTT | CASSLIRTTGDTQYF | TRBJ2-3 | 15 | . | once | TRBV5-1
TGTGCCAGCAGCCCCCACGGACAGAACTATGGCTACACCTTC | CASSPHGQNYGYTF | TRBJ1-2 | 14 | . | . | TRBV25-1
TGTGCCAGCAGCGGACACATTGGGTTCAACTATGGCTACACCTTC | CASSGHIGFNYGYTF | TRBJ1-2 | 15 | . | . | TRBV9
TGTGCCATCAATACCGGGACTATAACAGATACGCAGTATTTT | CAINTGTITDTQYF | TRBJ2-3 | 14 | TRBD2 | . | TRBV10-3
TGTGCCAGCTCACCTTTAGACAGGCAATACGAGCAGTACTTC | CASSPLDRQYEQYF | TRBJ2-7 | 14 | . | . | TRBV18
TGTGCCAGCGGATGGACAGGGGTCGACACCGGGGAGCTGTTTTTT | CASGWTGVDTGELFF | TRBJ2-2 | 15 | TRBD1 | . | TRBV5-4
TGTGCCAGCAGCTTAGTATCGGCGGGAGGGTCGGCCGGGGAGCTGTTTTTT | CASSLVSAGGSAGELFF | TRBJ2-2 | 17 | TRBD2 | . | TRBV7-2
TGTGCCAGTAGTACCCGACAGGGTCGCTACACCTTC | CASSTRQGRYTF | TRBJ1-2 | 12 | TRBD1 | . | TRBV19
TGTGCCAGTAGTATTACAGGGGCCCACACCGGGGAGCTGTTTTTT | CASSITGAHTGELFF | TRBJ2-2 | 15 | TRBD1 | . | TRBV19
TGTGCCAGCAGTTTACCTGCCCCGCAGGCTAACTATGGCTACACCTTC | CASSLPAPQANYGYTF | TRBJ1-2 | 16 | . | . | TRBV28
TGTGCCAGCAGCTTAGCGCGGTCGCATGAAGCTTTCTTT | CASSLARSHEAFF | TRBJ1-1 | 13 | . | . | TRBV7-9
TGTGCCAGCAGCTTGGGCGGGGGGCGAGAGACCCAGTACTTC | CASSLGGGRETQYF | TRBJ2-5 | 14 | TRBD2 | . | TRBV7-2
TGTGCCACCAGTCAGGGGGAGAGGGCTTTCTTT | CATSQGERAFF | TRBJ1-1 | 11 | TRBD1 | . | TRBV24-1
TGTGCCAGCAGCCGGTCCGCGGTCGAAAAACTGTTTTTT | CASSRSAVEKLFF | TRBJ1-4 | 13 | . | . | TRBV5-6